Below, 2 T cell receptor beta chains from the same sample are listed, as sequenced in a study of cytomegalovirus exposure and HLA in healthy donors. This PCR relied on a set of 60 Vbeta primers and 13 Jbeta primers. The assay was immunoSEQ multiplex PCR, and TCRdb's table has in-frame clones only and misses some. The profile shows just over 150,000 clones, approximately 79% of them singletons. The sample was PBMCs. These receptors originate from a man between 35 and 55 years old in good health and CMV-seropositive.

V gene TRBV27 combines with J gene TRBJ1-5; no clear D gene. The CDR3 has 14 residues. Germline V lookup: CDR1 MNHEY, CDR2 SMNVEV (reference sequence). Trimming cost V 4 bases and J 3 bases, with 10 bases left between them. The CDR3 here is CASSSGRANQPQHF. CDR3 sequence (DNA): TGTGCCAGCAGTTCCGGGAGAGCCAATCAGCCCCAGCATTTT.

V gene TRBV7-3 combines with J gene TRBJ2-2; 7 bases match TRBD2. Germline CDR1 is SGHTA and CDR2 is FQGTGA. The CDR3 has 14 amino acids. V lost 1 base, J lost 6 bases, and 2 bases stayed unmatched. The chain's CDR3 is CASSLRGRAGELFF. The CDR3 region has the DNA TGTGCCAGCAGCTTAAGGGGGAGGGCCGGGGAGCTGTTTTTT.